These 6 T cell receptor beta chains came from one sample sequenced in a study of CD8 T cells in ankylosing spondylitis. General study points: It appeared that ankylosing spondylitis blood was characterized by a TCR beta motif of roughly 8 highly homologous variants.

The antigens these receptors bind are not known. TCRdb passed the 5' RACE reads through MiXCR, listing each CDR3 protein once. This table holds 390,000 or so distinct CDR3 sequences, 20% to 25% found once. Sample: blood, either unsorted or a sorted T cell fraction (not recorded which). These receptors all come from a male donor with ankylosing spondylitis.

This clonotype was counted a few times. V and J are TRBV2 and TRBJ2-3; TRBD2 aligns across 11 bases. This CDR3 contains 17 residues. Germline assignment: CDR1 SNHLY and CDR2 FYNNEI. Unmatched junction bases numbered 9, after V lost 6 bases and J lost 1 base. CDR3 nucleotide sequence: TGTGCCAGCAGCCTTACCGGGACTAGCGGCGGCACAGATACGCAGTATTTT. This translates into CASSLTGTSGGTDTQYF.

In this sample, this clonotype turned up a few times. This sequence joins TRBV5-6 and TRBJ2-2, with 12 bases lining up with TRBD2. Germline-derived CDR1 and CDR2 are SGHDT and YYEEEE. The CDR3 has 16 amino acids. Germline trimming cut 4 bases from V and 5 bases from J; bases unmatched to any gene: 6. The CDR3 DNA reads as TGTGCCAGCAGCCTCAGACTAGCGGGAGTGACCGGGGAGCTGTTTTTT. Translation gives CASSLRLAGVTGELFF.

This clonotype showed up just a few times. The gene calls are TRBV12-3 or TRBV12-4 and TRBJ2-6; 8 bases match TRBD1. The ends lost 5 bases at V and 4 bases at J; junction bases unmatched: 19. This CDR3 is built from 20 residues. As DNA, the CDR3 is TGTGCCAGCAGTCTACTACGACAGGGGAGTGGGAGGTGGGGGGCCAACGTCCTGACTTTC. The encoded protein is CASSLLRQGSGRWGANVLTF.

The V call is TRBV5-1, the J call TRBJ1-1; TRBD1 is a possible D gene (5 bases). The germline V and J ends were trimmed by 1 base and 6 bases, with 19 bases remaining between them. The CDR3 consists of 16 residues. In germline, CDR1 is SGHRS, CDR2 YFSETQ. CDR3 loop: CASSLRMGQGTSEAFF. CDR3 in DNA: TGCGCCAGCAGCTTGAGGATGGGGCAGGGTACGTCTGAAGCTTTCTTT.

This clonotype was detected a few times. The chain is built from TRBV9 and TRBJ1-4; D perhaps matches TRBD1 (6 bases). The V end was cut by 3 bases, the J end by 0 bases, with 9 bases between. In germline, CDR1 is SGDLS, CDR2 YYNGEE. The CDR3 sequence is 15 residues long. CDR3: CASSGTVATNEKLFF. CDR3 sequence (DNA): TGTGCCAGCAGCGGGACAGTTGCAACTAATGAAAAACTGTTTTTT.

The table lists this clonotype with a few counts. This chain links TRBV12-3 or TRBV12-4 with TRBJ1-2; D gene uncertain. The ends were cut back, 4 bases at V and 7 bases at J, with 10 bases in the middle. This CDR3 contains 12 residues. CDR3 region: CASSSEGFGYTF. The CDR3 DNA follows: TGTGCCAGCAGTTCTGAAGGGTTTGGCTACACCTTC.